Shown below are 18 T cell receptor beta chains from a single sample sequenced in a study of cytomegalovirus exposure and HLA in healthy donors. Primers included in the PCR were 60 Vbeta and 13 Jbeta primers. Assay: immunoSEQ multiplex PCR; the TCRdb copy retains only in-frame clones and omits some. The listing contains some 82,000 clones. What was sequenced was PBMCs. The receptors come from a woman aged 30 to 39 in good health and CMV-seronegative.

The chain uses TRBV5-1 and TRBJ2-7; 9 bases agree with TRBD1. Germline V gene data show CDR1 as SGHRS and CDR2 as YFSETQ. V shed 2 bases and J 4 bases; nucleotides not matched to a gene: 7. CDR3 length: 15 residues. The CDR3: CASSLTGGVSYEQYF. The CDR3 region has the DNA TGCGCCAGCAGCTTAACAGGGGGCGTATCGTACGAGCAGTACTTC.

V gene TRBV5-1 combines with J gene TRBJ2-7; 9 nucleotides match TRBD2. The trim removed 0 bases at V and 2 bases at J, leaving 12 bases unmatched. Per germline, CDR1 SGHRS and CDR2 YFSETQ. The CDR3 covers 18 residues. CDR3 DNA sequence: TGCGCCAGCAGCTTGGGGGCCCAAGGAGCGGGGGGTCCCTACGAGCAGTACTTC. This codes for CASSLGAQGAGGPYEQYF. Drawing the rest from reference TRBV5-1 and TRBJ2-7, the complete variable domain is KAGVTQTPRYLIKTRGQQVTLSCSPISGHRSVSWYQQTPGQGLQFLFEYFSETQRNKGNFPGRFSGRQFSNSRSEMNVSTLELGDSALYLCASSLGAQGAGGPYEQYFGPGTRLTVT.

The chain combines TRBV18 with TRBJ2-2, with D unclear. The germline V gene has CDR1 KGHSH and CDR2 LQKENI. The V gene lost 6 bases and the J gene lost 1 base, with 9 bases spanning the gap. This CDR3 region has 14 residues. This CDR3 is CASSRDLNTGELFF. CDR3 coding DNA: TGTGCCAGCTCCCGAGACTTGAACACCGGGGAGCTGTTTTTT.

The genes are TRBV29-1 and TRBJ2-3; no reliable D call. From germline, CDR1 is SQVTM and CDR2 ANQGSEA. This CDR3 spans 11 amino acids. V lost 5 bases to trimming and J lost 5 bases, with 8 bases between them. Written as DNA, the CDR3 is TGCAGCGTTACAGTCCAAGATACGCAGTATTTT. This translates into CSVTVQDTQYF.

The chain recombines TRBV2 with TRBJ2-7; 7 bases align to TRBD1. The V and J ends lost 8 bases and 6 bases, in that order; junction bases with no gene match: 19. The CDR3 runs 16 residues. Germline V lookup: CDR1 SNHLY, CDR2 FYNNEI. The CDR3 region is CASGWRQGTPSVEQYF. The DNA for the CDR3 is TGTGCCAGCGGTTGGAGACAGGGAACGCCTTCGGTCGAGCAGTACTTC.

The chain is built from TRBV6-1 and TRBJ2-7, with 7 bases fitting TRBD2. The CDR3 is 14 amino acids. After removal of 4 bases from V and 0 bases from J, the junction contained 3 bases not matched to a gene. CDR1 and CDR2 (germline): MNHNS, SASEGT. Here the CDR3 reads CASSGKRDSYEQYF. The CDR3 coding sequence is TGTGCCAGCAGTGGCAAGCGGGACTCCTACGAGCAGTACTTC.

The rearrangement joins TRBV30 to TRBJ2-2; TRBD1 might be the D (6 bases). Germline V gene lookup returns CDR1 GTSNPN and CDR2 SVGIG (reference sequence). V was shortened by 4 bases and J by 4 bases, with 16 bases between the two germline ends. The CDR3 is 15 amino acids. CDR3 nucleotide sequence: TGTGCCTGGAAGAGACCAGGGGCGGGCACCGGGGAGCTGTTTTTT. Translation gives CAWKRPGAGTGELFF.

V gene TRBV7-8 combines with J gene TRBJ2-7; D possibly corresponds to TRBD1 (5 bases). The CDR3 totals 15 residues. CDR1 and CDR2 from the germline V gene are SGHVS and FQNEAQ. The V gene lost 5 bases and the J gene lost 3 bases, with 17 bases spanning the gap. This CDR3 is CASSPLRTRLYEQYF. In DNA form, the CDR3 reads TGTGCCAGCAGCCCCCTCCGGACACGCCTCTACGAGCAGTACTTC.

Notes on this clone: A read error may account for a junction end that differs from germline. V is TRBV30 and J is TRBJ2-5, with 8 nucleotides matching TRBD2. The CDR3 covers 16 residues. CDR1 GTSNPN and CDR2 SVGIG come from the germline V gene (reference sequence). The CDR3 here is CAWSATLRGGEENQYF. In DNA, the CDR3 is TGTGCCTGGAGTGCCACGCTACGGGGGGGTGAAGAGAACCAGTACTTC.

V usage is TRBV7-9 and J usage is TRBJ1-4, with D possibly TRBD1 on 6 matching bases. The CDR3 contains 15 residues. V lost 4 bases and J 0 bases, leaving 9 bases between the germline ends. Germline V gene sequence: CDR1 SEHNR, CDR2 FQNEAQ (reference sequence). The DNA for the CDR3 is TGTGCCAGCAGCTCGGACAGATCAACTAATGAAAAACTGTTTTTT. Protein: CASSSDRSTNEKLFF.

The CDR3 DNA is TGTGCCAGCAGCGTAGCCAGCGGGGGGTCCTACAATGAGCAGTTCTTC. Translated: CASSVASGGSYNEQFF. This chain connects TRBV9 to TRBJ2-1; 9 nucleotides agree with TRBD2. CDR3 length: 16 amino acids. Germline V gene sequence: CDR1 SGDLS, CDR2 YYNGEE. V dropped 0 bases and J dropped 1; count of bases not matched to a gene: 2.

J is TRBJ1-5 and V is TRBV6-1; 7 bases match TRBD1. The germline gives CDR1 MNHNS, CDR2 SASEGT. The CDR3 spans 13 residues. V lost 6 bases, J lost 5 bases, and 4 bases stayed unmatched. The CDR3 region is CASRTGPDQPQHF. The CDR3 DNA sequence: TGTGCCAGCAGGACAGGGCCCGATCAGCCCCAGCATTTT.

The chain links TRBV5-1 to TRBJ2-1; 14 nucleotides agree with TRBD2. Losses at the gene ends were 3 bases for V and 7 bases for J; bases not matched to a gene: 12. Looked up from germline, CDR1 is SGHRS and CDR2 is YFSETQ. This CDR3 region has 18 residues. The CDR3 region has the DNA TGCGCCAGCAGCTCTAGCTCCTCGACTAGCGGGAGGGGTAATGAGCAGTTCTTC. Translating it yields CASSSSSSTSGRGNEQFF.

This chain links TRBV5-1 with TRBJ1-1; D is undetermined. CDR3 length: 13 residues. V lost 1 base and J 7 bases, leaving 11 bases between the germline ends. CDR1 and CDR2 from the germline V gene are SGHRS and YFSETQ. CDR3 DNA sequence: TGCGCCAGCAGCTTGAGCGGGAGTAGTGAAGCTTTCTTT. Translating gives CASSLSGSSEAFF. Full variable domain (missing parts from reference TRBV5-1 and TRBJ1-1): KAGVTQTPRYLIKTRGQQVTLSCSPISGHRSVSWYQQTPGQGLQFLFEYFSETQRNKGNFPGRFSGRQFSNSRSEMNVSTLELGDSALYLCASSLSGSSEAFFGQGTRLTVV.

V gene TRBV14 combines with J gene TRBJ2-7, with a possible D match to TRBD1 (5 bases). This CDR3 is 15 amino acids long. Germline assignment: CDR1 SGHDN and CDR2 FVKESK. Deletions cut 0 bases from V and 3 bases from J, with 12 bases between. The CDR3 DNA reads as TGTGCCAGCAGCCAAGAAGGAGCAGGGTTCTACGAGCAGTACTTC. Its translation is CASSQEGAGFYEQYF.

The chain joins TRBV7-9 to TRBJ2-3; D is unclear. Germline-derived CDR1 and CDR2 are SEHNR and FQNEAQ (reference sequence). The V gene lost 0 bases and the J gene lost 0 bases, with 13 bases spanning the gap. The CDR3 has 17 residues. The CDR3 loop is CASSLAKLQFSTDTQYF. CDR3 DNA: TGTGCCAGCAGCTTAGCGAAGTTGCAGTTTAGCACAGATACGCAGTATTTT.

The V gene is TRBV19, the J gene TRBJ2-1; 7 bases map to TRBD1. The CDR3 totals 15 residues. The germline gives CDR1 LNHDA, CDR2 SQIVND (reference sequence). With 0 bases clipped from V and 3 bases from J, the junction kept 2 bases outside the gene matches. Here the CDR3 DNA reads TGTGCCAGTAGTATAGACAGGGGGAACTACAATGAGCAGTTCTTC. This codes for CASSIDRGNYNEQFF. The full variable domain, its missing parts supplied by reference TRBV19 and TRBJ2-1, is DGGITQSPKYLFRKEGQNVTLSCEQNLNHDAMYWYRQDPGQGLRLIYYSQIVNDFQKGDIAEGYSVSREKKESFPLTVTSAQKNPTAFYLCASSIDRGNYNEQFFGPGTRLTVL.

This CDR3 is CASSPMGTGNTEAFF. The CDR3 DNA sequence: TGCGCCAGCAGCCCCATGGGGACAGGGAACACTGAAGCTTTCTTT. The chain uses TRBV4-1 and TRBJ1-1, with TRBD1 identical over 8 bases. In germline, CDR1 is MGHRA, CDR2 YSYEKL. Losses at the gene ends were 4 bases for V and 1 base for J; bases not matched to a gene: 5. This CDR3 contains 15 residues.